These 23 T cell receptor beta chains were all obtained from the same sample, sequenced in a study of persistence of HIV-infected CD4 T cells (dated by TCRdb to 2018 to 2020). Antigen specificity for these receptors is unknown. In the paper's terms, the treatment or condition label means: suppressive antiretroviral therapy. As a nonspecific positive control representing the CD4+ T cell repertoire, cells were stimulated with anti-CD3/anti-CD28 magnetic beads. Responding CD4+ T cells were sorted on the basis of upregulation of both CD40 ligand and CD69. The immunoSEQ hsTCRB assay version 4 in survey mode was used to sequence TCRbeta repertoires from genomic DNA. As stored in TCRdb, this immuneACCESS dataset retains in-frame rearrangements with V and J assigned. A fraction of the clones does not appear; measured against another copy, unresolved V genes explain less than half of the discrepancy, and the remainder lacks a known reason. Counted in this sample were over 35,000 clones; roughly 90% of them appeared once. The ten largest account for approximately 1.8% of the sample.

The specimen was CD4+ T cells sorted from PBMCs after roughly 17-hour stimulation, collected from a patient who received antiretroviral therapy. The meaning of the sample's cell subset or site label: CD40L+CD69+ CD4 T cells responding to anti-CD3/anti-CD28 beads, representing the overall repertoire. These receptors all come from an adult man with HIV who was CMV-seropositive.

The CDR3 sequence: CASSRRRGTSVDTEAFF. In DNA form, the CDR3 reads TGTGCCAGCAGCCGCCGCCGAGGCACTTCAGTGGACACTGAAGCTTTCTTT. V usage is TRBV14 and J usage is TRBJ1-1; D remains unclear. V was shortened by 4 bases and J by 3 bases, with 21 bases between the two germline ends. Germline CDR1 SGHDN, CDR2 FVKESK. The CDR3 is made up of 17 amino acids. The variable domain in full, with the rest retrieved from reference TRBV14 and TRBJ1-1, is EAGVTQFPSHSVIEKGQTVTLRCDPISGHDNLYWYRRVMGKEIKFLLHFVKESKQDESGMPNNRFLAERTGGTYSTLKVQPAELEDSGVYFCASSRRRGTSVDTEAFFGQGTRLTVV.

The chain carries TRBV5-1 and TRBJ2-6; D gene unclear. The V gene's germline CDR1 is SGHRS and CDR2 YFSETQ. CDR3 length equals 17 residues. The ends were cut back, 1 base at V and 0 bases at J, with 11 bases in the middle. The DNA for the CDR3 is TGCGCCAGCAGCTTGTCGCAGTTAGGCTCTGGGGCCAACGTCCTGACTTTC. Amino acids: CASSLSQLGSGANVLTF.

This CDR3 is CASSEAVTGSSGNTIYF. CDR3 DNA: TGTGCCAGCAGTGAAGCGGTTACAGGATCCTCTGGAAACACCATATATTTT. V usage is TRBV6-1 and J usage is TRBJ1-3; the D gene is possibly TRBD1 (5 bases). The CDR3 is 17 residues long. The V and J ends lost 0 bases and 0 bases respectively, with 12 bases between them. Germline V gene data show CDR1 as MNHNS and CDR2 as SASEGT.

The V and J genes are TRBV7-8 and TRBJ1-5; D gene unclear. This CDR3 spans 17 amino acids. CDR1 and CDR2 (germline): SGHVS, FQNEAQ. The V and J ends lost 4 bases and 0 bases respectively, with 16 bases between them. CDR3 nucleotides: TGTGCCAGCAGCTCCCGACGGGGTACAAATAGCAATCAGCCCCAGCATTTT. Translated, it gives CASSSRRGTNSNQPQHF.

The chain links TRBV14 to TRBJ2-3, with 7 bases lining up with TRBD2. Trimming at V came to 2 bases and at J to 0 bases, leaving 11 bases not matched to a gene. Germline V gene sequence: CDR1 SGHDN, CDR2 FVKESK. The length of the CDR3 is 18 residues. CDR3 loop: CASSQPLAGFPSTDTQYF. The CDR3 coding sequence is TGTGCCAGCAGCCAACCTTTAGCGGGTTTCCCTAGCACAGATACGCAGTATTTT.

The chain links TRBV2 to TRBJ2-7; weak D call: TRBD1 (5 bases). The germline V gene encodes CDR1 SNHLY and CDR2 FYNNEI. Trimming cost V 4 bases and J 2 bases, with 18 bases left between them. The length of the CDR3 is 16 residues. CDR3 residues: CASSGQGTKHTYEQYF. As DNA, the CDR3 is TGTGCCAGCAGTGGGCAGGGAACTAAACATACCTACGAGCAGTACTTC.

V gene TRBV20-1 combines with J gene TRBJ1-4; D is ambiguous. Germline CDR1 DFQATT, CDR2 SNEGSKA (reference sequence). Trimming stripped 6 bases from V and 5 bases from J, with 4 bases between. The CDR3 sequence is 10 residues long. The CDR3, as DNA: TGCAGTGCGGGGAATGAAAAACTGTTTTTT. This gives the protein CSAGNEKLFF.

This chain uses TRBV19 with TRBJ2-1; TRBD2 might be the D (5 bases). The CDR3 is 15 residues long. Trimming shortened V by 3 bases and J by 2 bases, and 11 bases separated the two germline ends. In germline, CDR1 is LNHDA, CDR2 SQIVND (reference sequence). The CDR3 coding sequence is TGTGCCAGTAGTATCCGGGGAGCAACCTACAATGAGCAGTTCTTC. As protein: CASSIRGATYNEQFF.

The gene calls are TRBV4-1 and TRBJ2-7; D tentatively reads TRBD1 or TRBD2 (5 bases each). CDR1 MGHRA and CDR2 YSYEKL come from the germline V gene. The V end lost 1 base, the J end lost 4 bases, and 14 bases lay between the germline ends. The CDR3 runs to 15 residues. As DNA, the CDR3 is TGCGCCAGCAGCCAAGCCGGGACCACTTCTTACGAGCAGTACTTC. It translates to CASSQAGTTSYEQYF.

The V and J genes are TRBV7-9 and TRBJ2-1; the D gene is possibly TRBD2 (6 bases). The V gene's germline CDR1 is SEHNR and CDR2 FQNEAQ (reference sequence). Trimming shortened V by 0 bases and J by 4 bases, and 10 bases separated the two germline ends. This CDR3 is 15 amino acids long. The CDR3 sequence: CASSLAGTSYNEQFF. CDR3 coding DNA: TGTGCCAGCAGCTTAGCCGGGACTTCTTACAATGAGCAGTTCTTC.

This clone was seen only a few times. The chain joins TRBV2 to TRBJ1-2; 7 bases align to TRBD1. This CDR3 contains 14 residues. Germline V gene data show CDR1 as SNHLY and CDR2 as FYNNEI. The trim removed 4 bases at V and 4 bases at J, leaving 6 bases unmatched. DNA for the CDR3: TGTGCCAGCAGTGTCCCGACAGGGAGCTATGGCTACACCTTC. Its protein is CASSVPTGSYGYTF.

J is TRBJ2-7 and V is TRBV28; TRBD2 is a possible D gene (6 bases). Germline V gene sequence: CDR1 MDHEN, CDR2 SYDVKM. This CDR3 has 13 amino acids. The V and J ends lost 5 bases and 1 base respectively, with 9 bases between them. CDR3 sequence (DNA): TGTGCCAGCAGTGCGGGACCGTCCTACGAGCAGTACTTC. Its translation: CASSAGPSYEQYF.

On this clone itself: At one of its ends the junction is not consistent with the germline gene, which may arise from a read error. V is TRBV11-3 and J is TRBJ2-3, with 7 bases lining up with TRBD2. CDR3 length: 13 amino acids. Germline-derived CDR1 and CDR2 are SGHNT and YENEEA. The CDR3 sequence: CASSSSLGGGSSF. The CDR3 DNA sequence: TGTGCCAGCAGCTCCTCTTTGGGCGGGGGATCGTCTTTT.

The chain employs TRBV27 and TRBJ2-7; either TRBD1 or TRBD2 may supply D (6 bases each). The germline gives CDR1 MNHEY, CDR2 SMNVEV (reference sequence). The CDR3 consists of 14 residues. V was pared by 0 bases and J by 6 bases, with 12 bases between. In DNA form, the CDR3 reads TGTGCCAGCAGTTTATCGAAAGGGGGGTTCGAGCAGTACTTC. This encodes CASSLSKGGFEQYF.

The rearrangement joins TRBV6-1 to TRBJ1-1; maybe TRBD1 (6 bases). The CDR3 spans 13 residues. The V and J ends lost 1 base and 8 bases respectively, with 11 bases between them. The germline V gene encodes CDR1 MNHNS and CDR2 SASEGT. CDR3 coding DNA: TGTGCCAGCAGTGAAGTGGGTACAGGGGAAGCTTTCTTT. This encodes CASSEVGTGEAFF.

The chain recombines TRBV4-2 with TRBJ1-2; TRBD1 matches at 7 bases. CDR1 LGHNA and CDR2 YNFKEQ come from the germline V gene. Trimming removed 0 bases from V and 8 bases from J; junction bases left unmatched: 6. The CDR3 spans 14 residues. CDR3 residues: CASSQDPGGRGYTF. CDR3 bases: TGTGCCAGCAGCCAAGATCCAGGGGGTAGAGGCTACACCTTC.

This sequence joins TRBV30 and TRBJ1-2; weak D call: TRBD1 (6 bases). The CDR3 is 13 amino acids. Germline V gene lookup returns CDR1 GTSNPN and CDR2 SVGIG (reference sequence). The V gene lost 3 bases and the J gene lost 5 bases, with 13 bases spanning the gap. CDR3 in amino acids: CAWRVGHPYGYTF. The CDR3 bases are TGTGCCTGGAGGGTGGGACATCCATATGGCTACACCTTC.

The chain couples TRBV24-1 to TRBJ2-3, with D tentatively TRBD1 (5 bases). V was cut by 4 bases and J by 0 bases, with 13 bases left in between. Germline CDR1 KGHDR, CDR2 SFDVKD. The length of the CDR3 is 16 residues. The CDR3 loop reads CATSDFDSSSTDTQYF. The CDR3 nucleotides read TGTGCCACCAGTGACTTCGACAGTTCTAGCACAGATACGCAGTATTTT.

The chain recombines TRBV12-3 or TRBV12-4 with TRBJ2-1; D is uncertain. The ends were cut back, 3 bases at V and 9 bases at J, with 6 bases in the middle. This CDR3 is 11 amino acids long. CDR3 amino acids: CASSFLAEQFF. The DNA for the CDR3 is TGTGCCAGCAGTTTTTTGGCTGAGCAGTTCTTC.

The chain combines TRBV11-2 with TRBJ2-3; the D gene is possibly TRBD2 (7 bases). Germline V gene sequence: CDR1 SGHAT, CDR2 FQNNGV. The CDR3 totals 16 residues. The ends were cut back, 5 bases at V and 6 bases at J, with 21 bases in the middle. The CDR3 region has the DNA TGTGCCAGCAGCAATACCCCTGGGCGGGGGCAGGATACGCAGTATTTT. Protein: CASSNTPGRGQDTQYF.

The V gene is TRBV5-5, the J gene TRBJ2-1; 10 bases fit TRBD1. J gave up 4 bases and V 4 bases, and 5 bases lay outside the gene matches. In germline, CDR1 is SGHKS, CDR2 YYEKEE (reference sequence). CDR3 length: 15 residues. CDR3 sequence: CASSRGQGTYNEQFF. CDR3 in DNA: TGTGCCAGCAGCAGGGGACAGGGGACATACAATGAGCAGTTCTTC.

The genes are TRBV3-1 (or the pseudogene TRBV3-2) and TRBJ2-7, with D perhaps TRBD1 (5 bases). The germline CDR1 and CDR2 sequences are LGHDT and YNNKEL (reference sequence). The CDR3 spans 13 residues. V dropped 10 bases and J dropped 5 bases, with 18 bases sitting between them. CDR3 nucleotides: TGTGCCACCTCTAGGGGCGCGTCGGACGAGCAGTACTTC. This codes for CATSRGASDEQYF.

The chain recombines TRBV19 with TRBJ1-2, with D maybe TRBD1 (5 bases). Germline V CDR1 and CDR2: LNHDA, SQIVND (reference sequence). The CDR3 runs 13 residues. The V and J ends lost 0 bases and 8 bases respectively, with 10 bases between them. CDR3 DNA sequence: TGTGCCAGTAGTATAGATGCGGGGGTCGGCTACACCTTC. It translates to CASSIDAGVGYTF.